The subject of this entry is one T cell receptor (beta chain). V lost 0 bases and J 9 bases, leaving 9 bases between the germline ends. This CDR3 has 12 amino acids. Germline CDR1 and CDR2: GTSNPN and SVGIG (reference sequence). The data stem from a study of cytomegalovirus exposure and HLA in healthy donors. Study-wide background: In terms of ancestry, the Caucasian-associated cluster contained about four fifths of the roughly 400 genotyped donors.

PCR involved 60 Vbeta and 13 Jbeta primers. Assay used: immunoSEQ multiplex PCR; TCRdb lists only in-frame clones, some missing. The repertoire holds about 180,000 clones, with 65% to 90% as singletons. V usage is TRBV30 and J usage is TRBJ2-1; tentative D call: TRBD1 (6 bases). The sequenced sample was PBMCs. This receptor was identified in a girl aged 2-10 years in good health and CMV-seropositive. The CDR3 sequence: CAWSVGGREQFF. The CDR3 nucleotides are TGTGCCTGGAGTGTAGGGGGTCGTGAGCAGTTCTTC.